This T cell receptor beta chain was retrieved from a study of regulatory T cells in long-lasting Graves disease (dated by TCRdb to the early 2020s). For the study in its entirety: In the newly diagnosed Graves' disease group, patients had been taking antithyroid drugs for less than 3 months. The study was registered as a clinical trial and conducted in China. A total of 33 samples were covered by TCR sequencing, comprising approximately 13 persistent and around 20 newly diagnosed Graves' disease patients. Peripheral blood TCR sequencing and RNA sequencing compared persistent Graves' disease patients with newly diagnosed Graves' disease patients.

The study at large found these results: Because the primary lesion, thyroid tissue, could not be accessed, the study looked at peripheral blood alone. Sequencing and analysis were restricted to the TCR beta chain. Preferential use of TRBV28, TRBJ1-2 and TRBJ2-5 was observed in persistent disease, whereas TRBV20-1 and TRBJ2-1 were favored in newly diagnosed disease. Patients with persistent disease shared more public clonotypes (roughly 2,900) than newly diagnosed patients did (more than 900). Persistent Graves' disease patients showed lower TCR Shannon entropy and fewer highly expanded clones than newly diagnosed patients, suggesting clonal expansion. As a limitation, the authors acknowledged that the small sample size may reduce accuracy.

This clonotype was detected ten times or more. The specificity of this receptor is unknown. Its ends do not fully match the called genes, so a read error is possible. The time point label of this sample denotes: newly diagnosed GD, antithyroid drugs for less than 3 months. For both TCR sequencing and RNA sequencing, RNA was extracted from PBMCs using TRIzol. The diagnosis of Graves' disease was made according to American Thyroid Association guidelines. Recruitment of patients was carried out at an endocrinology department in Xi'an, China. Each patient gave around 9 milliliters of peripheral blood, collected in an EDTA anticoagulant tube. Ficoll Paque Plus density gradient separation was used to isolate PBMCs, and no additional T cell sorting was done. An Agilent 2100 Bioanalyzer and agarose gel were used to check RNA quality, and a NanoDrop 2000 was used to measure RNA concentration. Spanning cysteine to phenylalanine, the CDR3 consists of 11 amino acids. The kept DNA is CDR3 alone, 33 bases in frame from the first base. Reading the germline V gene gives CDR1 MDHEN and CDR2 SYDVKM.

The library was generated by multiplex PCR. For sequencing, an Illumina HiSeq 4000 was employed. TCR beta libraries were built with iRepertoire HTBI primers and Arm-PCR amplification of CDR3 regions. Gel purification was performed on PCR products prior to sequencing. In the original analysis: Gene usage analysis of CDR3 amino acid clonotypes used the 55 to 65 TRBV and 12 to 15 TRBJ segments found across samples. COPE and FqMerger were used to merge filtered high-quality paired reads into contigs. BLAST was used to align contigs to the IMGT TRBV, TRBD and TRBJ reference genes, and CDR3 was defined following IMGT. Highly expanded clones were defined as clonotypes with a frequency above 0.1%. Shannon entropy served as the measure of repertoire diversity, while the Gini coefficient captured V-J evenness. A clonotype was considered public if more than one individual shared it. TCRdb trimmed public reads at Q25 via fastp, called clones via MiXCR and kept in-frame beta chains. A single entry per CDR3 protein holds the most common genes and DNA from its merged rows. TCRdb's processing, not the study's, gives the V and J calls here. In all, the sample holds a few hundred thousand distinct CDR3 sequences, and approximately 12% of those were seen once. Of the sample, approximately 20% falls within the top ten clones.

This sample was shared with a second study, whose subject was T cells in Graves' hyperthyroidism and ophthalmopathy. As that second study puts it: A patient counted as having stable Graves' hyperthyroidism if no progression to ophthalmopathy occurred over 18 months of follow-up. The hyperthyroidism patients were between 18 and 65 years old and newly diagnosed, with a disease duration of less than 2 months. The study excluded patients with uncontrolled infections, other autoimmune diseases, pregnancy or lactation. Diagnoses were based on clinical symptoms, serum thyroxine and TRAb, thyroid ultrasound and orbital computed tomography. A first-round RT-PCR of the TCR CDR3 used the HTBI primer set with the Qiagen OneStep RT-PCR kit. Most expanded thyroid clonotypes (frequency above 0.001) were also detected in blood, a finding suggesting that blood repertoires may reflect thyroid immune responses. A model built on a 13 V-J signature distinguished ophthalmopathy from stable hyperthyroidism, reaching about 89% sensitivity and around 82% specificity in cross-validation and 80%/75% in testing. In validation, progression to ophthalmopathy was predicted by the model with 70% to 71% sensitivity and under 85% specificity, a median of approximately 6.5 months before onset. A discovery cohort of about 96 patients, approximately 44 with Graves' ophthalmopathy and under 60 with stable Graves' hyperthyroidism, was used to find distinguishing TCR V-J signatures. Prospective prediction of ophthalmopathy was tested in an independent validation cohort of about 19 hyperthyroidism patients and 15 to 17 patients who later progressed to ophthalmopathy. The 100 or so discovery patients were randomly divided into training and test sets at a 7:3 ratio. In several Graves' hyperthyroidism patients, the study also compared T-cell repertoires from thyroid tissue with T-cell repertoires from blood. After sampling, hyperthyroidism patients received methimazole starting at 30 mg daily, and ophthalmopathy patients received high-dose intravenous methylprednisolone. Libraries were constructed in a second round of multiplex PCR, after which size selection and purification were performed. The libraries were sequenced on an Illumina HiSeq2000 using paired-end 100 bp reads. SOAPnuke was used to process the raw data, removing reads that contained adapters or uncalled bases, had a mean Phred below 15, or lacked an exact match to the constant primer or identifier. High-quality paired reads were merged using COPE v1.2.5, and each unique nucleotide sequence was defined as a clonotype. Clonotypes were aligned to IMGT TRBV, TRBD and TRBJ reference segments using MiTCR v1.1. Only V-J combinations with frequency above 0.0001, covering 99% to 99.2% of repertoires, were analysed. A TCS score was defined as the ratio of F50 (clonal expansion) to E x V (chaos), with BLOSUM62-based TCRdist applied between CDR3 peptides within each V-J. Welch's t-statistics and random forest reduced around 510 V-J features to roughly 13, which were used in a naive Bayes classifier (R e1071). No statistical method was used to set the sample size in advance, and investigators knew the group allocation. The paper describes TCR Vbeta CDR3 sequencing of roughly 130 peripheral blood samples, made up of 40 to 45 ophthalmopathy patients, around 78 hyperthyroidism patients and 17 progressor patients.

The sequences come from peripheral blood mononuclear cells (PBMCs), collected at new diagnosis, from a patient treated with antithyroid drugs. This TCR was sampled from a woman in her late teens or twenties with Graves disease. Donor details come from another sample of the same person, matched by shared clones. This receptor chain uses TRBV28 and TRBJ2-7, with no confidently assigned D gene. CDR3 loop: CASSFKYGQYF. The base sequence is TGTGCCAGCAGTTTTAAGTACGGGCAGTACTTC.